This TCR beta chain was observed in a study of blood T cell repertoires in COVID-19. Clones were sequenced by immunoSEQ multiplex PCR, and TCRdb holds only the in-frame ones, with some missing. The data hold approximately 210,000 clones, with 65% to 85% observed a single time. The sequence was obtained from a woman aged 50 to 60 with acute or convalescent COVID-19. The sample comprised peripheral blood.

Here the CDR3 reads CASSPLARPQSNEQFF. The DNA of the CDR3 is TGTGCCAGCAGTCCTCTAGCGCGGCCCCAGTCCAATGAGCAGTTCTTC. This chain links TRBV28 with TRBJ2-1; the D gene is possibly TRBD2 (6 bases). CDR3 size: 16 residues. From germline, CDR1 is MDHEN and CDR2 SYDVKM. Between the trimmed V and J ends, which lost 5 bases and 6 bases, there was a span of 20 bases.